One and the same sample provided the 14 T cell receptor beta chains below, sequenced in a study of blood T cell repertoires in COVID-19. Assay: immunoSEQ multiplex PCR; the TCRdb copy retains only in-frame clones and omits some. The table lists fewer than 250,000 clones, approximately 91% of them singletons. Sequencing was performed on peripheral blood. The source is a man younger than 40 with COVID-19, enrolled during active disease.

DNA of the CDR3: TGTGCCAGCAGACGATTTGGCCGGGATAATGAAAAACTGTTTTTT. Residues: CASRRFGRDNEKLFF. The chain joins TRBV28 to TRBJ1-4; D is unclear. Trimming left V 6 bases short and J 4 bases short, with 15 bases between. Looked up from germline, CDR1 is MDHEN and CDR2 is SYDVKM. This CDR3 has 15 amino acids.

CDR3 region: CASSHAGIDSPLHF. CDR3 nucleotides: TGTGCCAGCAGCCACGCGGGAATTGATTCACCCCTCCACTTT. The J gene is TRBJ1-6, the V gene TRBV6-5; D unresolved. CDR3 size: 14 residues. CDR1 MNHEY and CDR2 SVGAGI come from the germline V gene. Deletions cut 6 bases from V and 8 bases from J, with 14 bases between.

The rearrangement joins TRBV13 to TRBJ2-5; 9 nucleotides align to TRBD2. The CDR3 contains 14 residues. Germline lookup yields CDR1 PRHDT and CDR2 FYEKMQ (reference sequence). The CDR3 DNA is TGTACGACGGGGCGGGGGGGTAATAATGAGACCCAGTACTTC. Protein: CTTGRGGNNETQYF. Full variable domain (remainder filled in from reference TRBV13 and TRBJ2-5): AAGVIQSPRHLIKEKRETATLKCYPIPRHDTVYWYQQGPGQDPQFLISFYEKMQSDKGSIPDRFSAQQFSDYHSELNMSSLELGDSALYFCTTGRGGNNETQYFGPGTRLLVL.

V usage is TRBV27 and J usage is TRBJ2-1; perhaps TRBD2 as D (6 bases). This CDR3 has 16 residues. The germline V and J ends were trimmed by 2 bases and 6 bases, with 17 bases remaining between them. Germline assignment: CDR1 MNHEY and CDR2 SMNVEV (reference sequence). The CDR3 loop is CASSLPTGRGTNEQFF. In nucleotides, the CDR3 is TGTGCCAGCAGTTTACCCACGGGGCGCGGGACCAATGAGCAGTTCTTC.

This chain links TRBV6-2 or TRBV6-3 with TRBJ2-7, with 8 bases lining up with TRBD1. V was clipped by 10 bases and J by 0 bases; unmatched bases: 11. Germline CDR1 reads MNHEY; CDR2 reads SVGEGT. CDR3 length: 15 amino acids. CDR3 coding DNA: TGTGCCACCCGCCCCCGGGACAGGAGCTCCTACGAGCAGTACTTC. Protein product: CATRPRDRSSYEQYF.

This sequence joins TRBV7-3 and TRBJ2-3; D call uncertain. Germline CDR1 is SGHTA and CDR2 is FQGTGA. V lost 2 bases and J lost 2, with 11 bases in between. The CDR3 extends over 15 amino acids. The CDR3, as DNA: TGTGCCAGCAGCTTATCCAGTACTAACACAGATACGCAGTATTTT. Its protein is CASSLSSTNTDTQYF.

The rearrangement links TRBV12-3 or TRBV12-4 to TRBJ1-6; D unclear. Trimming left V 2 bases short and J 9 bases short, with 8 bases between. CDR3 length equals 13 residues. The CDR3 sequence is CASSLSLVSPLHF. In DNA form, the CDR3 reads TGTGCCAGCAGTTTAAGTTTAGTTTCACCCCTCCACTTT.

This clone has more than one count but fewer than ten. CDR3: CASSLAGLAIGELFF. In nucleotides, the CDR3 is TGTGCCAGCAGCTTAGCTGGACTAGCGATCGGGGAGCTGTTTTTT. The V call is TRBV7-9, the J call TRBJ2-2, with 9 bases fitting TRBD2. The CDR3 contains 15 residues. Trimming removed 0 bases from V and 7 bases from J; junction bases left unmatched: 3. Germline values: CDR1 SEHNR, CDR2 FQNEAQ (reference sequence). The full variable domain, its missing parts supplied by reference TRBV7-9 and TRBJ2-2, is DTGVSQNPRHKITKRGQNVTFRCDPISEHNRLYWYRQTLGQGPEFLTYFQNEAQLEKSRLLSDRFSAERPKGSFSTLEIQRTEQGDSAMYLCASSLAGLAIGELFFGEGSRLTVL.

This sequence joins TRBV2 and TRBJ1-1; 9 positions match TRBD1. Germline-derived CDR1 and CDR2 are SNHLY and FYNNEI. The CDR3 length is 15 residues. V shed 4 bases and J 5 bases; nucleotides not matched to a gene: 8. Here the CDR3 reads CASSARGQGGTEAFF. The CDR3 coding sequence is TGTGCCAGCAGTGCGAGGGGACAGGGTGGTACTGAAGCTTTCTTT.

Worth noting for this clone: The sample contains more than one DNA sequence encoding this CDR3. The chain employs TRBV9 and TRBJ2-3; D is unresolved. The V gene lost 3 bases and the J gene lost 3 bases, with 5 bases spanning the gap. The CDR3 spans 12 residues. Per the germline V gene, CDR1 is SGDLS and CDR2 is YYNGEE. CDR3 sequence (DNA): TGTGCCAGCAGCGCCAGAACAGATACGCAGTATTTT. Translating gives CASSARTDTQYF. The whole variable domain, remainder taken from reference TRBV9 and TRBJ2-3, is DSGVTQTPKHLITATGQRVTLRCSPRSGDLSVYWYQQSLDQGLQFLIQYYNGEERAKGNILERFSAQQFPDLHSELNLSSLELGDSALYFCASSARTDTQYFGPGTRLTVL.

The J gene is TRBJ2-3, the V gene TRBV25-1; D is possibly TRBD1 (5 bases). The CDR3 loop spans 14 amino acids. V was pared by 4 bases and J by 0 bases, with 8 bases between. CDR1 MGHDK and CDR2 SYGVNS come from the germline V gene. CDR3: CASSGQTSTDTQYF. The DNA of the CDR3 is TGTGCCAGCAGTGGACAGACAAGCACAGATACGCAGTATTTT.

The count of this clone is one. The J gene is TRBJ1-3, the V gene TRBV18; possible D gene TRBD1, 5 bases. CDR3 size: 15 residues. Germline V gives CDR1 KGHSH, CDR2 LQKENI. V lost 4 bases and J lost 3, with 13 bases in between. The CDR3 sequence is CASSQEEGDGNTIYF. CDR3 DNA sequence: TGTGCCAGCTCACAAGAAGAAGGGGATGGAAACACCATATATTTT.

The chain links TRBV5-4 to TRBJ1-6, with D tentatively TRBD1 (6 bases). Germline values: CDR1 SGHNT, CDR2 YYREEE (reference sequence). This CDR3 spans 15 amino acids. Between the trimmed V and J ends, which lost 7 bases and 8 bases, there was a span of 19 bases. CDR3 loop: CASGQGTGLYSPLHF. Here the CDR3 DNA reads TGTGCCAGCGGGCAGGGCACAGGGTTATATTCACCCCTCCACTTT. Variable domain in full (rest from reference TRBV5-4 and TRBJ1-6): ETGVTQSPTHLIKTRGQQVTLRCSSQSGHNTVSWYQQALGQGPQFIFQYYREEENGRGNFPPRFSGLQFPNYSSELNVNALELDDSALYLCASGQGTGLYSPLHFGNGTRLTVT.

This chain joins TRBV6-5 and TRBJ1-1; 7 bases map to TRBD1. Losses at the gene ends were 8 bases for V and 5 bases for J; bases not matched to a gene: 5. The germline CDR1 and CDR2 sequences are MNHEY and SVGAGI. The CDR3 is made up of 12 amino acids. CDR3 in amino acids: CASFRGTTEAFF. The CDR3 DNA reads as TGTGCCAGCTTCAGGGGGACGACTGAAGCTTTCTTT.